These T cell receptor beta chains were read from a single sample in a study of blood T cell repertoires in COVID-19. Assay: immunoSEQ multiplex PCR; the TCRdb copy retains only in-frame clones and omits some. The sample lists just under 350,000 clones, about 90% occurring once. The sequencing input was peripheral blood. Receptors originate from a woman in her 70s with COVID-19, enrolled during active disease. Each CDR3 is given with its conserved first and last residue. Fields, in order: CDR3 protein, J gene, clone size, V gene. Expanded clones are given a class, and other clones once, few, many or no size at all.

CSARTGEYYGYTF	TRBJ1-2	NA	TRBV29-1
CARPVGHVYGYTF	TRBJ1-2	NA	TRBV2
CASSFLLGQGGGYTF	TRBJ1-2	NA	TRBV7-2
CASSPPGQGGDYGYTF	TRBJ1-2	NA	TRBV18
CASSLGPTGTQYF	TRBJ2-5	NA	TRBV5-6
CASSPWFREGTDTQYF	TRBJ2-3	once	TRBV6-2/TRBV6-3
CASSALQGKNYGYTF	TRBJ1-2	NA	TRBV11-2
CASSHDRGNYGYTF	TRBJ1-2	NA	TRBV13
CASSGGWREQYF	TRBJ2-7	NA	TRBV7-2
CASSHRLAGSTDTQYF	TRBJ2-3	NA	TRBV18
CASSLQGGYNEKLFF	TRBJ1-4	NA	TRBV6-9
CASSISASGRQETQYF	TRBJ2-5	NA	TRBV19
CASSQSAGRETQYF	TRBJ2-5	NA	TRBV23-1
CASSTVLGSQYYGYTF	TRBJ1-2	NA	TRBV19
CASSPDTGTRTETQYF	TRBJ2-5	NA	TRBV9
CASSRSTGESNQPQHF	TRBJ1-5	NA	TRBV4-2
CASSPRGAGGSYEQYF	TRBJ2-7	NA	TRBV7-2
CASSFSRGYGELFF	TRBJ2-2	NA	TRBV27
CATSETSGGERETQYF	TRBJ2-5	NA	TRBV24-1
CATSEGGPSNTEAFF	TRBJ1-1	NA	TRBV24-1
CASSYPTRTGSYEQFF	TRBJ2-1	NA	TRBV6-2/TRBV6-3
CAWSLTGGADTQYF	TRBJ2-3	NA	TRBV30
CAWRLMQGARISPLHF	TRBJ1-6	once	TRBV30
CASSPDRGAYGYGYTF	TRBJ1-2	NA	TRBV18
CASSGTSGRYNEQFF	TRBJ2-1	once	TRBV11-2
CASSPGTSVVDEQFF	TRBJ2-1	NA	TRBV7-9
CASSFYDRIANYGYTF	TRBJ1-2	NA	TRBV5-6
CASADLRGQGTEAFF	TRBJ1-1	NA	TRBV19
CASSRPWGEQFF	TRBJ2-1	NA	TRBV7-8
CASSPSPIDSGNTIYF	TRBJ1-3	NA	TRBV18
CASRASGGLETQYF	TRBJ2-5	NA	TRBV5-1
CASSVNRNYEQYF	TRBJ2-7	NA	TRBV2
CASSWSDGGGTQYF	TRBJ2-3	few	TRBV5-4
CASGLARLAGGEEQFF	TRBJ2-1	NA	TRBV12-5
CASSLVGLEDTQYF	TRBJ2-3	NA	TRBV7-7
CSAIPGAEAFF	TRBJ1-1	NA	TRBV20-1